The 32 T cell receptor beta chains in this list originate from one sample, sequenced in a study of cytomegalovirus exposure and HLA in healthy donors (dated by TCRdb to about 2017). Library generation was performed with the immunoSEQ multiplex PCR assay. For the multiplex PCR, a mixture combining 60 forward primers for TCR Vbeta segments and 13 reverse primers for TCR Jbeta segments was used. TCRdb limited this immuneACCESS table to in-frame rearrangements with V and J called. A share of clones is missing; checked studies link under half to unresolved V genes, and the rest is unexplained. In this sample the table shows 150,000 to 160,000 clones, 70% to 85% of which occur a single time. Together, the top ten hold roughly 2.2% of the sample. Sequenced sample: PBMCs. These receptors all come from a man aged 25-45 years in good health and CMV-seronegative.

V is TRBV5-5 and J is TRBJ1-1; D is possibly TRBD1 (5 bases). Trimming removed 2 bases from V and 5 bases from J, with 13 bases in between. The CDR3 runs to 14 residues. CDR1 is SGHKS, CDR2 YYEKEE, per germline (reference sequence). CDR3 sequence reads: CASSLGARSTEAFF. CDR3 DNA: TGTGCCAGCAGCTTAGGGGCCCGGAGTACTGAAGCTTTCTTT.

This rearrangement joins TRBV18 to TRBJ1-1; D is perhaps TRBD1 (5 bases). CDR1 and CDR2 from the germline V gene are KGHSH and LQKENI. CDR3 length: 16 amino acids. The V gene lost 0 bases and the J gene lost 2 bases, with 13 bases spanning the gap. CDR3 sequence reads: CASSPPNRRLNTEAFF. The CDR3 DNA follows: TGTGCCAGCTCACCACCAAACAGGCGTCTTAACACTGAAGCTTTCTTT.

The V gene is TRBV5-6, the J gene TRBJ2-7; perhaps TRBD1 as D (6 bases). Trimming removed 4 bases at V and 0 bases at J, with 11 bases between. Germline V lookup: CDR1 SGHDT, CDR2 YYEEEE. The CDR3 has 14 amino acids. The CDR3 loop reads CASSETGFSYEQYF. CDR3 nucleotides: TGTGCCAGCAGCGAAACAGGGTTCTCCTACGAGCAGTACTTC.

The rearrangement joins TRBV5-1 to TRBJ2-7; tentatively, D is TRBD1 (6 bases). With 4 bases removed from V and 5 bases from J, the gap between germline ends came to 10 bases. Looked up from germline, CDR1 is SGHRS and CDR2 is YFSETQ. This CDR3 contains 12 residues. CDR3 coding DNA: TGCGCCAGCAGCAGGGGGAATGACGAGCAGTACTTC. Residues: CASSRGNDEQYF.

The J gene is TRBJ2-7, the V gene TRBV7-2; D is possibly TRBD2 (7 bases). CDR1 and CDR2 (germline): SGHTA, FQGNSA. Between the trimmed V and J ends, which lost 0 bases and 6 bases, there was a span of 15 bases. The CDR3 contains 15 residues. In DNA, the CDR3 is TGTGCCAGCAGCTTAGCGGGGGGGGCCCTCGGCGAGCAGTACTTC. It codes for CASSLAGGALGEQYF.

V usage is TRBV19 and J usage is TRBJ1-1, with 8 bases identical to TRBD1. CDR1 and CDR2 (germline): LNHDA, SQIVND (reference sequence). CDR3 length equals 14 residues. The V gene end was trimmed by 6 bases and the J gene end by 0 bases; junction bases not matched to a gene: 3. CDR3 in amino acids: CASSRQGLNTEAFF. CDR3 nucleotides: TGTGCCAGTAGCCGACAGGGGCTGAACACTGAAGCTTTCTTT.

The chain carries TRBV5-1 and TRBJ2-5; TRBD1 matches 7 bases. J was trimmed by 5 bases and V by 4 bases; bases with no gene match: 14. Germline loops: CDR1 SGHRS, CDR2 YFSETQ. The CDR3 loop spans 16 amino acids. The CDR3 DNA follows: TGCGCCAGCAGCCTAGCCGGACAGGTCTCAGGGGAGACCCAGTACTTC. It is translated as CASSLAGQVSGETQYF.

The chain is built from TRBV7-3 and TRBJ1-1; D not resolved. V lost 4 bases and J lost 5, with 8 bases in between. Germline V lookup: CDR1 SGHTA, CDR2 FQGTGA. The CDR3 is 12 amino acids. The CDR3 is CASSSTGTEAFF. CDR3 sequence (DNA): TGTGCCAGCAGCTCAACCGGGACTGAAGCTTTCTTT.

The J gene is TRBJ2-3, the V gene TRBV11-2, with 11 nucleotides matching TRBD2. J lost 4 bases, V lost 6 bases, and 6 bases had no gene match. The CDR3 is 15 amino acids. The germline V gene encodes CDR1 SGHAT and CDR2 FQNNGV. The chain's CDR3 is CASSPSGGLADTQYF. Here the CDR3 DNA reads TGTGCCAGCAGTCCTAGCGGGGGGCTGGCAGATACGCAGTATTTT. Full variable domain (rest looked up from reference TRBV11-2 and TRBJ2-3): EAGVAQSPRYKIIEKRQSVAFWCNPISGHATLYWYQQILGQGPKLLIQFQNNGVVDDSQLPKDRFSAERLKGVDSTLKIQPAKLEDSAVYLCASSPSGGLADTQYFGPGTRLTVL.

Remarks on this clone: The junction and the germline gene differ at one end; a read error may be behind it. The chain carries TRBV30 and TRBJ1-5; D ambiguous. Germline V lookup: CDR1 GTSNPN, CDR2 SVGIG (reference sequence). This CDR3 has 12 residues. DNA of the CDR3: TGTGCCTGGAGTCTGCAGGATCAGCCCCAGAATTTT. Translated: CAWSLQDQPQNF.

V gene TRBV19 combines with J gene TRBJ1-1; a possible D gene is TRBD1 (5 bases). There are 15 residues in the CDR3. V gave up 7 bases and J gave up 2 bases, with 17 bases separating them. CDR1 and CDR2 (germline): LNHDA, SQIVND (reference sequence). CDR3 DNA: TGTGCCAGTACGCAGGGATTAGGTTTCAACACTGAAGCTTTCTTT. Residues: CASTQGLGFNTEAFF.

The J gene is TRBJ2-7, the V gene TRBV28, with TRBD1 matching over 7 bases. Germline CDR1 and CDR2: MDHEN and SYDVKM. There are 14 residues in the CDR3. V gave up 5 bases and J gave up 2 bases; unmatched junction bases: 6. CDR3 protein: CASSVGQAPYEQYF. The CDR3 nucleotides are TGTGCCAGCAGTGTTGGACAGGCCCCCTACGAGCAGTACTTC.

The chain joins TRBV6-1 to TRBJ2-1; a weak D match, TRBD1 (6 bases). This CDR3 has 16 amino acids. Germline CDR1 and CDR2: MNHNS and SASEGT. The V end was cut by 1 base, the J end by 5 bases, with 15 bases between. In DNA, the CDR3 is TGTGCCAGCAGTGAAGGGATTGGGGGCCCGAACAATGAGCAGTTCTTC. This sequence encodes CASSEGIGGPNNEQFF.

The CDR3 loop is CASTTGLGPDTQYF. The CDR3 nucleotides read TGTGCCAGCACTACGGGACTAGGACCAGATACGCAGTATTTT. The chain joins TRBV2 to TRBJ2-3; 8 positions agree with TRBD2. Germline V gene lookup returns CDR1 SNHLY and CDR2 FYNNEI. CDR3 length: 14 amino acids. The V segment lost 7 bases and the J segment 4 bases; nucleotides outside the gene matches: 7.

By share, this clone ranks as medium-sized. The chain recombines TRBV4-2 with TRBJ2-6; D remains ambiguous. Germline V gives CDR1 LGHNA, CDR2 YNFKEQ. The CDR3 is 17 residues long. V gave up 0 bases and J gave up 0 bases, with 9 bases separating them. The CDR3 region has the DNA TGTGCCAGCAGCCAAGAAGGAGAAATCTCTGGGGCCAACGTCCTGACTTTC. Protein: CASSQEGEISGANVLTF.

The J gene is TRBJ1-6, the V gene TRBV7-8; 10 nucleotides align to TRBD1. Germline lookup yields CDR1 SGHVS and CDR2 FQNEAQ. The CDR3 covers 14 residues. V was clipped by 5 bases and J by 9 bases; unmatched bases: 4. This chain's CDR3 is CASSHDRGRSPLHF. The CDR3 coding sequence is TGTGCCAGCAGCCATGACAGGGGGCGTTCACCCCTCCACTTT.

The rearrangement uses TRBV7-9 and TRBJ1-2, with 9 bases fitting TRBD1. V gave up 5 bases and J gave up 6 bases; unmatched junction bases: 13. Germline CDR1 is SEHNR and CDR2 is FQNEAQ (reference sequence). The CDR3 length is 16 residues. CDR3 amino acids: CASSHTKLTGGHGYTF. As DNA, the CDR3 is TGTGCCAGCAGCCACACGAAACTCACAGGGGGCCATGGCTACACCTTC.

The V and J genes are TRBV7-8 and TRBJ1-2; D perhaps matches TRBD1 (5 bases). V dropped 1 base and J dropped 6 bases, with 12 bases sitting between them. Germline CDR1 and CDR2: SGHVS and FQNEAQ. This CDR3 comprises 14 residues. The CDR3 sequence is CASSLDWTPNGYTF. In nucleotides, the CDR3 is TGTGCCAGCAGCTTAGATTGGACACCAAATGGCTACACCTTC.

The V call is TRBV5-6, the J call TRBJ1-3; D gene unclear. The germline V and J ends were trimmed by 6 bases and 4 bases, with 11 bases remaining between them. The germline gives CDR1 SGHDT, CDR2 YYEEEE. CDR3 size: 13 residues. The CDR3 region has the DNA TGTGCCAGCAATGACCGGGTGGGAAACACCATATATTTT. This sequence encodes CASNDRVGNTIYF.

The count of this clone is one. This chain connects TRBV2 to TRBJ2-2; 9 bases are a match to TRBD1. Germline loops: CDR1 SNHLY, CDR2 FYNNEI. The CDR3 spans 14 residues. J lost 7 bases, V lost 6 bases, and 6 bases had no gene match. CDR3 protein: CASRERTGVGELFF. The CDR3 nucleotides read TGTGCCAGCAGGGAAAGGACAGGGGTCGGGGAGCTGTTTTTT.

This chain uses TRBV5-4 with TRBJ1-5; no firm D call. Germline CDR1 and CDR2: SGHNT and YYREEE (reference sequence). The CDR3 runs to 13 residues. The V gene lost 0 bases and the J gene lost 5 bases, with 6 bases spanning the gap. As DNA, the CDR3 is TGTGCCAGCAGCTTGGGAGGTGATCAGCCCCAGCATTTT. Its protein product is CASSLGGDQPQHF.

This clone has only a few counts. This sequence joins TRBV7-9 and TRBJ1-2; 10 positions match TRBD1. This CDR3 has 16 residues. With V trimmed by 1 base and J by 2 bases, 4 bases remained unmatched. Germline CDR1 reads SEHNR; CDR2 reads FQNEAQ (reference sequence). The CDR3 here is CASSLDGTGANYGYTF. The CDR3 DNA sequence: TGTGCCAGCAGCTTAGATGGGACAGGGGCGAACTATGGCTACACCTTC.

This clone was found once. This rearrangement joins TRBV7-9 to TRBJ2-1, with TRBD2 matching over 10 bases. The CDR3 extends over 15 amino acids. Germline V gene sequence: CDR1 SEHNR, CDR2 FQNEAQ (reference sequence). Trimming cost V 3 bases and J 7 bases; bases outside gene matches: 6. Here the CDR3 reads CASSFQRGGRNEQFF. CDR3 in DNA: TGTGCCAGCAGCTTCCAGCGGGGGGGACGGAATGAGCAGTTCTTC.

The V call is TRBV7-2, the J call TRBJ2-7, with D unclear. Germline CDR1 SGHTA, CDR2 FQGNSA. The CDR3 is 13 amino acids. Deletions cut 5 bases from V and 3 bases from J, with 11 bases between. The CDR3 bases are TGTGCCAGCAGCCCTCGCCTACTCTACGAGCAGTACTTC. It translates to CASSPRLLYEQYF.

Only one count was recorded for this clone. The genes are TRBV4-3 and TRBJ2-1, with a tentative D call TRBD1 (6 bases). V dropped 5 bases and J dropped 0 bases, with 11 bases sitting between them. The germline CDR1 and CDR2 sequences are LGHNA and YSLEER. This CDR3 contains 15 residues. The CDR3 DNA sequence: TGCGCCAGCAGCTACAACAGGGACTCCTACAATGAGCAGTTCTTC. Amino acids: CASSYNRDSYNEQFF.

This clone was observed once. The rearrangement joins TRBV5-1 to TRBJ1-1; D gene uncertain. CDR3 size: 16 residues. Trimming left V 1 base short and J 6 bases short, with 19 bases between. The germline V gene has CDR1 SGHRS and CDR2 YFSETQ. CDR3 loop: CASSLRGVGGEAEAFF. The CDR3 DNA reads TGCGCCAGCAGCTTGCGAGGTGTCGGCGGGGAGGCTGAAGCTTTCTTT.

This chain links TRBV19 with TRBJ1-5, with 12 positions matching TRBD1. CDR1 and CDR2 from the germline V gene are LNHDA and SQIVND (reference sequence). J was trimmed by 2 bases and V by 5 bases; bases with no gene match: 16. CDR3 length: 20 amino acids. The CDR3 reads CASSLRSGTGGAGGNQPQHF. The CDR3 region has the DNA TGTGCCAGTAGTCTACGTTCCGGGACAGGGGGCGCGGGGGGCAATCAGCCCCAGCATTTT.

The rearrangement joins TRBV9 to TRBJ2-7, with D perhaps matching TRBD2 (6 bases). In germline, CDR1 is SGDLS, CDR2 YYNGEE. This CDR3 contains 14 residues. V lost 5 bases and J 4 bases, leaving 16 bases between the germline ends. CDR3 nucleotides: TGTGCCAGCAGTGTCGGGACTCGTAATTACGAGCAGTACTTC. Translated: CASSVGTRNYEQYF.

The chain combines TRBV11-3 with TRBJ2-7, with 7 bases lining up with TRBD1. V was pared by 3 bases and J by 9 bases, with 8 bases of the junction left unmatched. Germline V gene sequence: CDR1 SGHNT, CDR2 YENEEA. The length of the CDR3 is 13 residues. CDR3 loop: CASSFLLQGWQYF. The DNA for the CDR3 is TGTGCCAGCAGCTTCCTCCTACAGGGGTGGCAGTACTTC.

V gene TRBV5-4 combines with J gene TRBJ2-7, with a weak D call TRBD1 (5 bases). The CDR3 covers 12 residues. V lost 2 bases to trimming and J lost 3 bases, with 6 bases between them. Germline assignment: CDR1 SGHNT and CDR2 YYREEE (reference sequence). This CDR3 is CASSLQDYEQYF. The CDR3 coding sequence is TGTGCCAGCAGCTTACAGGACTACGAGCAGTACTTC.

CDR3 coding DNA: TGCGCCAGCAGCCAAGGTGTAGTTGCAACTAATGAAAAACTGTTTTTT. Protein sequence: CASSQGVVATNEKLFF. The chain has TRBV4-3 and TRBJ1-4; D not resolved. The CDR3 loop spans 16 amino acids. V gave up 1 base and J gave up 0 bases, with 9 bases separating them. In germline, CDR1 is LGHNA, CDR2 YSLEER.

J is TRBJ2-4 and V is TRBV11-2; tentatively, D is TRBD2 (5 bases). V was cut by 1 base and J by 6 bases, with 7 bases left in between. Germline CDR1 and CDR2: SGHAT and FQNNGV. The length of the CDR3 is 13 residues. For the CDR3, the DNA is TGTGCCAGCAGCTTAGCCCTAGCAAACATTCAGTACTTC. This encodes CASSLALANIQYF.